This T cell receptor (beta chain) was found in a study of CD8 T cells in ankylosing spondylitis. Notes on the study in general: Matched synovial fluid from ankylosing spondylitis patients was reported to be enriched for disease-linked clones.

Trimming left V 2 bases short and J 5 bases short, with 6 bases between. The CDR3 has 12 amino acids. Germline assignment: CDR1 LGHDT and CDR2 YNNKEL (reference sequence). TCRdb analysed the 5' RACE reads with MiXCR anew, one entry per CDR3 protein. The table includes hundreds of thousands of distinct CDR3 sequences, 15% to 20% detected once. With regard to this clonotype: Its specificity is unknown.

V usage is TRBV3-1 and J usage is TRBJ1-1; D gene ambiguous. Sequenced input: blood, either unsorted or a sorted T cell fraction (not recorded which). The clonotype was recovered from a male donor with ankylosing spondylitis or in good health (not recorded which). The CDR3 loop is CASSQIQTEAFF. CDR3 in DNA: TGTGCCAGCAGCCAAATACAAACTGAAGCTTTCTTT.